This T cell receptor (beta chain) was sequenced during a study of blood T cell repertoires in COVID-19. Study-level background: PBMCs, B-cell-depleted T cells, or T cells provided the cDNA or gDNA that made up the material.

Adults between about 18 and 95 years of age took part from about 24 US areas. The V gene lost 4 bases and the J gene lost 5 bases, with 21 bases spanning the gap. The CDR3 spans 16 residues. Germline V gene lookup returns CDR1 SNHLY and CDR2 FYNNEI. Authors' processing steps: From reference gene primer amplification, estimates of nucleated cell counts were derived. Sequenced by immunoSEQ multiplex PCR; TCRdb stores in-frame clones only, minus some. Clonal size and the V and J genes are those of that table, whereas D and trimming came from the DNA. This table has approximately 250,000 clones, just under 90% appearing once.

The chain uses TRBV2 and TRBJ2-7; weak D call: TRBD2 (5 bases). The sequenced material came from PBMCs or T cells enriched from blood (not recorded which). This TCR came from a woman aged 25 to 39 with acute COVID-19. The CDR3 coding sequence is TGTGCCAGCAGTGTTAATTGGGTCGGGGAATTGGACGAGCAGTACTTC. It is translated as CASSVNWVGELDEQYF. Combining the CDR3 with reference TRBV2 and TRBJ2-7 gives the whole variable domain EPEVTQTPSHQVTQMGQEVILRCVPISNHLYFYWYRQILGQKVEFLVSFYNNEISEKSEIFDDQFSVERPDGSNFTLKIRSTKLEDSAMYFCASSVNWVGELDEQYFGPGTRLTVT.